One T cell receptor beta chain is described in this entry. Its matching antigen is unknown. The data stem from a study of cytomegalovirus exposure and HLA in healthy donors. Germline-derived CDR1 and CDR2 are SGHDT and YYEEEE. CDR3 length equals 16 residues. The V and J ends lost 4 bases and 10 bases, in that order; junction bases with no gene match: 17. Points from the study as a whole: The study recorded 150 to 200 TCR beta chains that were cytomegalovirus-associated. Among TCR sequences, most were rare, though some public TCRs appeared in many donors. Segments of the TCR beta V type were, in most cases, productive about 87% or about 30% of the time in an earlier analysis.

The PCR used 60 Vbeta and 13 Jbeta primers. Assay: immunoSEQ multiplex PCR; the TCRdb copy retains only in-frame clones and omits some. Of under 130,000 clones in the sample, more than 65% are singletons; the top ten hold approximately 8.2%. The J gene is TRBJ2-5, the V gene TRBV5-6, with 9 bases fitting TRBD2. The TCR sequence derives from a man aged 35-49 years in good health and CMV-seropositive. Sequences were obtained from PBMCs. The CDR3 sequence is CASSGLTSGAGGGQYF. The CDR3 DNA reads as TGTGCCAGCAGCGGACTGACTAGCGGAGCTGGTGGAGGCCAGTACTTC.